Below, 18 T cell receptor beta chains from the same sample are listed, as sequenced in a study of blood T cell repertoires in COVID-19 (TCRdb year 2020). The library was made by the immunoSEQ multiplex PCR assay. The table was pulled from immuneACCESS by TCRdb, which kept in-frame rearrangements only. Such tables lose some clones; where checked, under half of the loss comes from unresolved V genes, and the rest has no known cause. The sample table records approximately 500,000 clones; approximately 85% of these occur just once. The leading ten clones occupy roughly 3.2% of the sample. The sample comprised peripheral blood. The origin of the receptors is a human donor in a cohort sampled during active COVID-19.

V is TRBV24-1 and J is TRBJ2-5, with D perhaps matching TRBD2 (5 bases). Germline V gene data show CDR1 as KGHDR and CDR2 as SFDVKD. This CDR3 contains 15 residues. Trimming took 1 base from V and 5 from J, leaving 13 bases between them. Written as DNA, the CDR3 is TGTGCCACCAGTGATTTTAGAGGGAGTGGGGAGACCCAGTACTTC. Its translation is CATSDFRGSGETQYF.

The chain recombines TRBV7-2 with TRBJ2-1; D ambiguous. V lost 5 bases and J lost 1, with 15 bases in between. This CDR3 has 16 amino acids. In germline, CDR1 is SGHTA, CDR2 FQGNSA. DNA for the CDR3: TGTGCCAGCAGCCCCCAGGTCGGTGAGTCCTACAATGAGCAGTTCTTC. Its protein is CASSPQVGESYNEQFF.

V and J are TRBV5-1 and TRBJ2-6; TRBD1 matches at 8 bases. From germline, CDR1 is SGHRS and CDR2 YFSETQ. The CDR3 loop spans 18 amino acids. V dropped 0 bases and J dropped 0; count of bases not matched to a gene: 5. CDR3 protein: CASSLGPGTGSGANVLTF. DNA for the CDR3: TGCGCCAGCAGCTTGGGGCCCGGGACAGGCTCTGGGGCCAACGTCCTGACTTTC.

The genes are TRBV7-9 and TRBJ1-6; possibly TRBD1 for D (5 bases). V gave up 1 base and J gave up 6 bases, with 10 bases separating them. The CDR3 loop spans 15 amino acids. The germline gives CDR1 SEHNR, CDR2 FQNEAQ (reference sequence). CDR3 sequence (DNA): TGTGCCAGCAGCTTAGGGGGCAGCAGTAATTCACCCCTCCACTTT. As protein: CASSLGGSSNSPLHF.

This chain uses TRBV18 with TRBJ1-5; possible D gene TRBD1, 5 bases. Trimming left V 2 bases short and J 2 bases short, with 13 bases between. The germline V gene has CDR1 KGHSH and CDR2 LQKENI. The CDR3 runs 16 residues. CDR3 coding DNA: TGTGCCAGCTCACCATGGGGGGGGACGGGCAATCAGCCCCAGCATTTT. It codes for CASSPWGGTGNQPQHF.

V and J are TRBV27 and TRBJ1-2; tentatively, D is TRBD1 (5 bases). Germline CDR1 and CDR2: MNHEY and SMNVEV (reference sequence). The germline V and J ends were trimmed by 6 bases and 2 bases, with 16 bases remaining between them. The CDR3 sequence is 15 residues long. The CDR3 protein is CASSPRDGRNYGYTF. In DNA, the CDR3 is TGTGCCAGCAGCCCGAGGGACGGGAGAAACTATGGCTACACCTTC.

The chain employs TRBV9 and TRBJ1-2; 10 positions agree with TRBD1. Trimming removed 0 bases from V and 7 bases from J; junction bases left unmatched: 6. Germline CDR1 SGDLS, CDR2 YYNGEE. The CDR3 covers 15 residues. CDR3 amino acids: CASSVGGTGVVGYTF. CDR3 sequence (DNA): TGTGCCAGCAGCGTAGGAGGGACAGGGGTTGTTGGCTACACCTTC.

V gene TRBV20-1 combines with J gene TRBJ2-7; D gene ambiguous. Germline V gene sequence: CDR1 DFQATT, CDR2 SNEGSKA (reference sequence). V was trimmed by 2 bases and J by 3 bases, leaving 5 bases between them. There are 11 residues in the CDR3. This chain's CDR3 is CSARRSYEQYF. CDR3 nucleotides: TGCAGTGCTAGAAGGAGCTACGAGCAGTACTTC.

V is TRBV4-1 and J is TRBJ2-1; D might be TRBD2 (6 bases). Trimming took off 4 bases at V and 6 bases at J, with 13 bases between the two ends. This CDR3 is built from 14 residues. Germline V gene lookup returns CDR1 MGHRA and CDR2 YSYEKL. The CDR3, as DNA: TGCGCCAGCAGCCTAGCGGACGCAGTCAATGAGCAGTTCTTC. Its translation: CASSLADAVNEQFF.

The chain is built from TRBV14 and TRBJ1-4; 7 nucleotides agree with TRBD1. The CDR3 covers 15 residues. Germline V gene sequence: CDR1 SGHDN, CDR2 FVKESK. V dropped 0 bases and J dropped 3; count of bases not matched to a gene: 1. CDR3 coding DNA: TGTGCCAGCAGCCAAGACACAGGGGCTAATGAAAAACTGTTTTTT. It translates to CASSQDTGANEKLFF.

V is TRBV19 and J is TRBJ2-1; TRBD1 aligns across 10 bases. Germline loops: CDR1 LNHDA, CDR2 SQIVND (reference sequence). The J segment lost 1 base and the V segment lost 11 bases, leaving 20 bases of the junction unmatched. The CDR3 runs to 19 residues. As DNA, the CDR3 is TGTGCCTCCCCTCCCCCCCGGGACAGGGGCTTACATTCCTACAATGAGCAGTTCTTC. Protein sequence: CASPPPRDRGLHSYNEQFF.

This clone was recorded a few times. The chain links TRBV11-2 to TRBJ2-6; D may be TRBD2 (5 bases). Deletions cut 10 bases from V and 0 bases from J, with 19 bases between. Germline V gives CDR1 SGHAT, CDR2 FQNNGV. The CDR3 spans 17 residues. CDR3 sequence (DNA): TGTGCCACGCATTCCGGGATACTTGGCTCTGGGGCCAACGTCCTGACTTTC. Its translation is CATHSGILGSGANVLTF.

This rearrangement joins TRBV10-3 to TRBJ1-2; D is perhaps TRBD1 (5 bases). The CDR3 covers 15 residues. The V end was cut by 3 bases, the J end by 3 bases, with 14 bases between. The germline V gene encodes CDR1 ENHRY and CDR2 SYGVKD. In nucleotides, the CDR3 is TGTGCCATCAGTGAAGAGGACAAGGGCCACTATGGCTACACCTTC. This sequence encodes CAISEEDKGHYGYTF.

V and J are TRBV7-9 and TRBJ1-2, with TRBD1 matching over 8 bases. Germline CDR1 SEHNR, CDR2 FQNEAQ (reference sequence). CDR3 length equals 16 residues. V was pared by 4 bases and J by 4 bases, with 11 bases of the junction left unmatched. CDR3 protein: CASSSWTGQKIYGYTF. The CDR3 nucleotides read TGTGCCAGCAGCTCCTGGACAGGGCAGAAAATCTATGGCTACACCTTC.

The rearrangement joins TRBV27 to TRBJ2-2, with TRBD2 as a possible D gene (6 bases). Germline V gene data show CDR1 as MNHEY and CDR2 as SMNVEV (reference sequence). The CDR3 spans 15 residues. V lost 3 bases and J lost 0, with 8 bases in between. CDR3 protein: CASSFGGTNTGELFF. The CDR3 region has the DNA TGTGCCAGCAGTTTCGGCGGGACGAACACCGGGGAGCTGTTTTTT.

The chain joins TRBV5-5 to TRBJ1-2; 10 bases match TRBD1. The length of the CDR3 is 14 residues. The germline gives CDR1 SGHKS, CDR2 YYEKEE (reference sequence). With 4 bases clipped from V and 7 bases from J, the junction kept 7 bases outside the gene matches. The CDR3 nucleotides are TGTGCCAGCAGCCTTCCGGGACAGGGGTCTGGCTACACCTTC. This codes for CASSLPGQGSGYTF.

This chain connects TRBV10-3 to TRBJ1-2; 7 bases line up with TRBD1. CDR1 and CDR2 from the germline V gene are ENHRY and SYGVKD. The V and J ends lost 0 bases and 8 bases, in that order; junction bases with no gene match: 18. The CDR3 is made up of 18 amino acids. The CDR3: CAISESRVGRQGIGGYTF. CDR3 DNA: TGTGCCATCAGTGAGTCGCGAGTAGGGAGACAGGGAATCGGGGGCTACACCTTC.

The rearrangement joins TRBV7-2 to TRBJ1-1; no reliable D call. Between the trimmed V and J ends, which lost 5 bases and 2 bases, there was a span of 12 bases. CDR1 and CDR2 from the germline V gene are SGHTA and FQGNSA. The CDR3 extends over 14 amino acids. This CDR3 is CASSVLVGNTEAFF. CDR3 nucleotides: TGTGCCAGCAGCGTGCTGGTCGGTAACACTGAAGCTTTCTTT. The variable domain in full, with the rest retrieved from reference TRBV7-2 and TRBJ1-1, is GAGVSQSPSNKVTEKGKDVELRCDPISGHTALYWYRQSLGQGLEFLIYFQGNSAPDKSGLPSDRFSAERTGGSVSTLTIQRTQQEDSAVYLCASSVLVGNTEAFFGQGTRLTVV.